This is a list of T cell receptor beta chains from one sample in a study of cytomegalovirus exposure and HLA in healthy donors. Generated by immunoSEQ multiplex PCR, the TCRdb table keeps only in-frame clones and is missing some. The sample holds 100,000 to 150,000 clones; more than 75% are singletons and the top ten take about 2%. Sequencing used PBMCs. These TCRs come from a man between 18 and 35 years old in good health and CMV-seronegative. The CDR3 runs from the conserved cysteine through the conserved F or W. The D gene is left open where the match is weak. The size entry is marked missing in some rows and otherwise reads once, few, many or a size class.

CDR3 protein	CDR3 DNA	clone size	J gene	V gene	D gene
CASSSGLAGGYNEQFF	TGTGCCAGCAGCTCCGGACTAGCGGGGGGCTACAATGAGCAGTTCTTC	-	TRBJ2-1	TRBV9	TRBD2
CASSKWGGYEQYF	TGTGCCAGCAGTAAATGGGGGGGTTACGAGCAGTACTTC	-	TRBJ2-7	TRBV27	TRBD2
CASSYSYGETYEQYF	TGTGCCAGCAGTTACTCCTACGGGGAAACCTACGAGCAGTACTTC	-	TRBJ2-7	TRBV6-5	-
CASIDSGTSRLFF	TGTGCCAGCATCGACTCCGGGACTAGCCGTTTGTTCTTC	-	TRBJ2-1	TRBV6-5	TRBD2
CASSLDPTGSTGELFF	TGTGCCAGCAGCTTGGACCCGACAGGGAGCACCGGGGAGCTGTTTTTT	-	TRBJ2-2	TRBV5-4	TRBD1
CASSLAGTVYEQYF	TGTGCCAGCAGCTTAGCGGGGACAGTATACGAGCAGTACTTC	-	TRBJ2-7	TRBV7-9	TRBD1
CASRPDSFSYEQYF	TGTGCCAGCAGGCCGGACAGCTTCTCCTACGAGCAGTACTTC	-	TRBJ2-7	TRBV2	-
CASSSTSGTGNTEAFF	TGTGCCAGCAGTTCTACCTCCGGGACAGGGAACACTGAAGCTTTCTTT	-	TRBJ1-1	TRBV6-5	TRBD1
CASSYGTSGYTGELFF	TGTGCCAGTAGCTACGGGACTAGCGGATACACCGGGGAGCTGTTTTTT	once	TRBJ2-2	TRBV19	TRBD2
CASSTYLTGNYGYTF	TGTGCCAGCAGTACCTACCTTACAGGGAACTATGGCTACACCTTC	-	TRBJ1-2	TRBV6-5	-
CASTGSLNTEAFF	TGTGCCAGCACAGGCAGCTTAAACACTGAAGCTTTCTTT	few	TRBJ1-1	TRBV6-1	-
CASSWIQGGKDTEAFF	TGTGCCAGCAGCTGGATCCAGGGGGGAAAGGACACTGAAGCTTTCTTT	once	TRBJ1-1	TRBV5-4	TRBD1
CASSLEGGTLETQYF	TGTGCCAGCAGCTTAGAAGGCGGGACGTTAGAGACCCAGTACTTC	-	TRBJ2-5	TRBV7-2	-
CASSTGTSGYTF	TGTGCCAGCAGTACGGGAACGAGTGGCTACACCTTC	-	TRBJ1-2	TRBV2	-
CASSQGGGQGNQPQHF	TGTGCCAGCAGCCAAGGGGGTGGACAGGGAAACCAGCCCCAGCATTTT	-	TRBJ1-5	TRBV7-2	TRBD1
CSVALTGTNSPLHF	TGCAGCGTAGCCTTGACAGGGACTAATTCACCCCTCCACTTT	once	TRBJ1-6	TRBV29-1	TRBD1
CASSPGQGYSYGYTF	TGTGCCAGTAGTCCCGGACAGGGATACAGCTATGGCTACACCTTC	once	TRBJ1-2	TRBV19	TRBD1
CASSPRLAGGLFYEQYF	TGTGCCAGCAGCCCCCGACTAGCGGGGGGACTATTCTACGAGCAGTACTTC	once	TRBJ2-7	TRBV27	TRBD2
CASSEEGLTTLSYEQYF	TGTGCCAGCAGTGAAGAAGGATTAACGACACTTTCCTATGAGCAGTACTTC	-	TRBJ2-7	TRBV2	-
CASSPQAEGEQFF	TGTGCCAGCAGCCCCCAGGCTGAGGGTGAGCAGTTCTTC	-	TRBJ2-1	TRBV5-5	-
CASSGQLGYGYTF	TGTGCCAGCAGCGGACAGCTTGGCTATGGCTACACCTTC	-	TRBJ1-2	TRBV9	-
CASSEDTGTSPYSGNTIYF	TGTGCCAGCAGTGAAGATACAGGGACCTCACCTTACTCTGGAAACACCATATATTTT	-	TRBJ1-3	TRBV6-1	-
CASSGEKGNGYTF	TGTGCCAGCAGTGGGGAGAAGGGAAATGGCTACACCTTC	few	TRBJ1-2	TRBV2	-
CASSELYGGWAFF	TGTGCCAGCAGTGAACTTTATGGAGGGTGGGCTTTCTTT	-	TRBJ1-1	TRBV6-1	-
CASRESGGGPQYF	TGTGCCAGCAGAGAAAGCGGGGGCGGGCCCCAGTACTTC	-	TRBJ2-5	TRBV2	TRBD2
CASSLGGHEQYF	TGTGCCAGCAGCTTGGGGGGTCACGAGCAGTACTTC	-	TRBJ2-7	TRBV7-6	-
CASSPISQPQHF	TGTGCCAGCAGCCCGATAAGCCAGCCCCAGCATTTT	-	TRBJ1-5	TRBV7-6	-
CASSGAGGITEAFF	TGCGCCAGCAGCGGTGCAGGGGGGATCACTGAAGCTTTCTTT	-	TRBJ1-1	TRBV5-1	TRBD1
CASSPPTGGNTEAFF	TGTGCCAGCAGCCCACCGACAGGAGGTAACACTGAAGCTTTCTTT	-	TRBJ1-1	TRBV5-4	-
CASSETWARSHEQYF	TGTGCCAGCAGTGAAACATGGGCTCGGTCTCACGAGCAGTACTTC	-	TRBJ2-7	TRBV6-1	-
CASSQGLYNEQFF	TGCGCCAGCAGCCAAGGACTCTACAATGAGCAGTTCTTC	-	TRBJ2-1	TRBV4-3	-
CASSLAVGRDGYTF	TGCGCCAGCAGCTTGGCCGTGGGGAGGGATGGCTACACCTTC	-	TRBJ1-2	TRBV5-1	-
CASNLLGQAAGGYTF	TGTGCCAGCAATCTCCTGGGACAGGCGGCGGGTGGCTACACCTTC	-	TRBJ1-2	TRBV6-1	TRBD1
CASSLAPNTEAFF	TGTGCCAGCAGCCTAGCCCCGAACACTGAAGCTTTCTTT	-	TRBJ1-1	TRBV5-4	-
CASSIDREAYGYTF	TGTGCCAGTAGTATTGACAGGGAGGCCTATGGCTACACCTTC	-	TRBJ1-2	TRBV19	TRBD1
CASVTGQSNQPQHF	TGTGCCAGTGTAACAGGACAGAGTAATCAGCCCCAGCATTTT	-	TRBJ1-5	TRBV19	-
CASSTLRNTQEQYF	TGTGCCAGCAGTACACTCAGGAACACCCAAGAGCAGTACTTC	-	TRBJ2-7	TRBV25-1	-
CASSLGRNYGYTF	TGTGCCAGCAGCTTGGGGCGGAACTATGGCTACACCTTC	few	TRBJ1-2	TRBV7-2	-
CASSPLYRDRVISSQPQHF	TGTGCCAGCAGCCCCCTATACCGGGACAGGGTTATTTCCAGTCAGCCCCAGCATTTT	-	TRBJ1-5	TRBV5-5	TRBD1
CASNPNRSNQPQHF	TGTGCCAGCAATCCTAACAGAAGCAATCAGCCCCAGCATTTT	-	TRBJ1-5	TRBV2	-
CASSYWDRGEAFF	TGTGCCAGCAGTTACTGGGACAGGGGTGAAGCTTTCTTT	-	TRBJ1-1	TRBV6-6	TRBD1
CASSQDRLTGELYEQYF	TGTGCCAGCAGCCAAGATCGTCTGACAGGGGAACTCTACGAGCAGTACTTC	-	TRBJ2-7	TRBV4-2	TRBD1
CASSSKEGVVSNYGYTF	TGTGCCAGCAGCTCAAAAGAGGGGGTTGTATCTAACTATGGCTACACCTTC	-	TRBJ1-2	TRBV11-2	-
CASSVPSGGETQYF	TGTGCCAGCAGCGTTCCTAGCGGGGGCGAGACCCAGTACTTC	-	TRBJ2-5	TRBV9	TRBD2
CASSRDSSGANVLTF	TGTGCCAGCTCCCGCGACAGCTCTGGGGCCAACGTCCTGACTTTC	-	TRBJ2-6	TRBV18	-
CASSPAPSSYNSPLHF	TGTGCCAGCAGCCCCGCCCCGAGCTCCTATAATTCACCCCTCCACTTT	-	TRBJ1-6	TRBV7-6	-
CASSPTGTAGANVLTF	TGTGCCAGCAGCCCAACCGGGACAGCTGGGGCCAACGTCCTGACTTTC	-	TRBJ2-6	TRBV5-4	TRBD1
CASSHPGTDTQYF	TGTGCCAGCAGCCATCCTGGCACAGATACGCAGTATTTT	-	TRBJ2-3	TRBV4-2	-
CASSLPPGLVAGELFF	TGTGCCAGCAGCTTACCCCCAGGACTAGTGGCCGGGGAGCTGTTTTTT	-	TRBJ2-2	TRBV7-8	TRBD2
CASSLVGLDTGF	TGTGCCAGCAGCTTGGTGGGTCTCGACACGGGATTC	-	TRBJ2-7	TRBV5-6	-
CASSYGGANLEAFF	TGTGCCAGCAGTTACGGGGGGGCTAACCTTGAAGCTTTCTTT	few	TRBJ1-1	TRBV6-6	-
CASSLGGAGQPQHF	TGTGCCAGCAGCTTAGGAGGTGCTGGTCAGCCCCAGCATTTT	-	TRBJ1-5	TRBV5-4	-
CASSLTLAGTFNEQFF	TGTGCCAGCAGCTTAACGCTAGCGGGGACCTTCAATGAGCAGTTCTTC	-	TRBJ2-1	TRBV7-3	TRBD2